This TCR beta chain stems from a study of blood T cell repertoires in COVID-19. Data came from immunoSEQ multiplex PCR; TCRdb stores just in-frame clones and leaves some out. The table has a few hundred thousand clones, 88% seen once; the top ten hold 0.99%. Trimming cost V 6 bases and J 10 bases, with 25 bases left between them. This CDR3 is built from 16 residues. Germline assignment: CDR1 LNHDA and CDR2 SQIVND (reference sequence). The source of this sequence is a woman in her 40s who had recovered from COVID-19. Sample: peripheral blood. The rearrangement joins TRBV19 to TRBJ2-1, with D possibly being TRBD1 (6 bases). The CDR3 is CASSPPGAGAPGEQFF. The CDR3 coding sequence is TGTGCCAGTAGCCCCCCCGGGGCAGGGGCCCCGGGGGAGCAGTTCTTC.